This T cell receptor beta chain was recorded in a study of blood T cells in healthy people across ages. This clonotype was observed a handful of times. Its antigen is still unknown. Study results and caveats: Across the age range, TCR beta diversity per million T cells fell in a roughly linear way. Estimated diversity across one million T cells was deemed an underestimate.

The second PCR ran about 7 to 12 cycles with a sample-barcoded 5' primer and J-beta primers. From the 5' RACE reads, TCRdb called clonotypes with MiXCR, one entry per CDR3 protein. The table shows 650,000 to 800,000 distinct CDR3 sequences, with roughly 44% occurring only once. Isolation yielded PBMCs, at least 7 million per sample, in every case. Samples each had at least 6 micrograms of total RNA extracted. Germline assignment: CDR1 LGHNT and CDR2 FRNRAP. The CDR3 contains 14 residues. V shed 4 bases and J shed 4 bases, with 11 bases lying between them. The receptor's source is a man aged 60 to 75 in good health. The genes are TRBV12-5 and TRBJ2-1; D may be TRBD1 (6 bases). The sample was blood. The DNA for the CDR3 is TGTGCTAGTGGTTGGGCAACAGGGTACAATGAGCAGTTCTTC. Amino acid sequence: CASGWATGYNEQFF.